This TCR beta chain was obtained from a study of blood T cell repertoires in COVID-19. About the research overall: Acute-phase and convalescent COVID-19 samples originated in the United States, Italy and Spain. T cells, B-cell-depleted T cells, or PBMCs supplied cDNA or gDNA.

Authors' methods: Reference gene primer amplification gave nucleated cell count estimates. Repertoires were generated with immunoSEQ multiplex PCR, while TCRdb's copy carries only in-frame clones and drops some. That table furnishes V, J and clone size, whereas the DNA furnished D and trimming. The sample includes 75,000 to 95,000 clones, around nine tenths of them seen just once. The sequencing sample was made of peripheral blood. This TCR derives from a woman aged 55-69 years with COVID-19, enrolled during active disease.

CDR3 nucleotide sequence: TGTGCCAGCAGCCCGGGATTGGGGGGGGCACCGAGCTCCTACAATGAGCAGTTCTTC. Protein: CASSPGLGGAPSSYNEQFF. The chain couples TRBV4-2 to TRBJ2-1; TRBD2 might be the D (7 bases). Per germline, CDR1 LGHNA and CDR2 YNFKEQ. Trimming removed 4 bases at V and 0 bases at J, with 22 bases between. CDR3 length equals 19 residues.